This T cell receptor beta chain was found in a study of OX40 agonist ivuxolimab in advanced cancers. Study as a whole: Every patient in dose escalation had hepatocellular carcinoma, melanoma, renal cell or head and neck cancer. Cohort: around 86% men, mean age 60, aged roughly 23 to 79.

This CDR3 has 13 residues. V shed 7 bases, J shed 5 bases, and the junction held 6 bases outside the gene matches. Germline V gene lookup returns CDR1 LNHDA and CDR2 SQIVND (reference sequence). This clone is a singleton in its sample. Clones were read by immunoSEQ multiplex PCR, and TCRdb kept only the in-frame ones, dropping some. The data hold tens of thousands of clones, with 80% to 90% observed a single time. The sample in question was CD4+ or CD8+ T cells sorted from blood, obtained in a trial of the OX40 agonist ivuxolimab. This chain connects TRBV19 to TRBJ2-5; TRBD2 matches 8 bases. The source of this sequence is an adult with an advanced solid tumor such as melanoma, head and neck, liver or kidney cancer. The CDR3 coding sequence is TGTGCCAGTACCTGGACGGGAGGGGAGACCCAGTACTTC. It specifies CASTWTGGETQYF.